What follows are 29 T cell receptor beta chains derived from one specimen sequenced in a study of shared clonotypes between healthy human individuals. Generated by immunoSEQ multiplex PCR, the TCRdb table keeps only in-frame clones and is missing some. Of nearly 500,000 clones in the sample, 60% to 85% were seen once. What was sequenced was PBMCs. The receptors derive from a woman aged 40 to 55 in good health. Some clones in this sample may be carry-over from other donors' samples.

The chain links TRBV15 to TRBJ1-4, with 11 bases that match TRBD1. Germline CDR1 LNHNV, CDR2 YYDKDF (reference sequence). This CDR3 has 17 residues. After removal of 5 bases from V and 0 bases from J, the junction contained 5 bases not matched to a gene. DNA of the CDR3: TGTGCCACCAGCCTCCTGGACAGGGGGCCAACTAATGAAAAACTGTTTTTT. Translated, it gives CATSLLDRGPTNEKLFF.

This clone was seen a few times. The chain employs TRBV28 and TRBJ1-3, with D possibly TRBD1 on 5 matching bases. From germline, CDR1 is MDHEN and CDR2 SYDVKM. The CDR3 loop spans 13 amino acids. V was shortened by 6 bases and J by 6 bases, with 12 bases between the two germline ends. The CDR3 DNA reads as TGTGCCAGCAGCTGGACACGGGCAAACACCATATATTTT. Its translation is CASSWTRANTIYF.

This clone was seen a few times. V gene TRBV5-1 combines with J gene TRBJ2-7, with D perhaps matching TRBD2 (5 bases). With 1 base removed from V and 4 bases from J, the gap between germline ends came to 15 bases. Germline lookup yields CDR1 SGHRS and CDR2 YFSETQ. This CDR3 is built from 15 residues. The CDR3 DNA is TGCGCCAGCAGCTTGAACCGAGGGAGCGAATACGAGCAGTACTTC. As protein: CASSLNRGSEYEQYF.

The DNA for the CDR3 is TGTGCCAGCAGTGGGACAGGGGACTATGGCTACACCTTC. It is translated as CASSGTGDYGYTF. The rearrangement uses TRBV28 and TRBJ1-2, with 10 bases matching TRBD1. With V trimmed by 5 bases and J by 3 bases, 0 bases remained unmatched. In germline, CDR1 is MDHEN, CDR2 SYDVKM. CDR3 size: 13 residues.

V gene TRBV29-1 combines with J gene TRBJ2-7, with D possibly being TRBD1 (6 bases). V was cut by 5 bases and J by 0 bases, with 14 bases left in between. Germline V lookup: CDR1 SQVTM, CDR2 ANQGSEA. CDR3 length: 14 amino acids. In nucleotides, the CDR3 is TGCAGCGTTTCGCGGACAGCCAGCTCCTACGAGCAGTACTTC. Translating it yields CSVSRTASSYEQYF.

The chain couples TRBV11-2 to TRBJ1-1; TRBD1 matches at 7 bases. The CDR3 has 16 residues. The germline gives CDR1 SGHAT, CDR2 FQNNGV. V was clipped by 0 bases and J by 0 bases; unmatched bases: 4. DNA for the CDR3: TGTGCCAGCAGCTTAGAAGGGGGCTTACTGAACACTGAAGCTTTCTTT. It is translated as CASSLEGGLLNTEAFF.

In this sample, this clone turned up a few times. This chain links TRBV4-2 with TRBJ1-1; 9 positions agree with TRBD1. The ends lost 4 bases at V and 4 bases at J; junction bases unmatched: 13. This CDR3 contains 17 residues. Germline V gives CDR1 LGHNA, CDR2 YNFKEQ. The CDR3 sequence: CASSPQGDRARITEAFF. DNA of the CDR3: TGTGCCAGCAGCCCGCAAGGGGACAGGGCGAGGATCACTGAAGCTTTCTTT.

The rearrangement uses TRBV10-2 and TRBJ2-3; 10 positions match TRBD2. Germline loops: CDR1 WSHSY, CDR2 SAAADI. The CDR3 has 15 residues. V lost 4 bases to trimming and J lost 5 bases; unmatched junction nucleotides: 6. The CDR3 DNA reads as TGCGCCAGCAGTGTAGCGGGAGGCCGCAAAGATACGCAGTATTTT. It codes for CASSVAGGRKDTQYF.

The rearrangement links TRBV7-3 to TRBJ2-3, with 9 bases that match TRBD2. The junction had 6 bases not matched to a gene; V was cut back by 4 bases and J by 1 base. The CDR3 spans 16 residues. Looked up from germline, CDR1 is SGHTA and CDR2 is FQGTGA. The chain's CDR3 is CASSSQGLAGTDTQYF. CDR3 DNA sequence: TGTGCCAGCAGCTCCCAGGGACTAGCAGGCACAGATACGCAGTATTTT.

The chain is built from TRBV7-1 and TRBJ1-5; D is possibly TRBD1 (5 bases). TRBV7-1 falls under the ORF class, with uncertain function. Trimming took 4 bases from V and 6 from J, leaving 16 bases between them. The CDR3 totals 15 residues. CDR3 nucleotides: TGTGCCAGCAGCTTAGATGGGGCCGTGGGTCAGCCCCAGCATTTT. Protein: CASSLDGAVGQPQHF.

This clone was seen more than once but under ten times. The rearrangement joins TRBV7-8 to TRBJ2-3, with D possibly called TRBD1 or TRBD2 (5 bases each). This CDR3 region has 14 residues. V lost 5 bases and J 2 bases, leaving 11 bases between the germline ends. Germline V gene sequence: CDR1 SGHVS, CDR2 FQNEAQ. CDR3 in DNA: TGTGCCAGCAGCCTTCTAGGGACCACAGATACGCAGTATTTT. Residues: CASSLLGTTDTQYF. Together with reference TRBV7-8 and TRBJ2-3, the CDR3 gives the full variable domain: GAGVSQSPRYKVAKRGQDVALRCDPISGHVSLFWYQQALGQGPEFLTYFQNEAQLDKSGLPSDRFFAERPEGSVSTLKIQRTQQEDSAVYLCASSLLGTTDTQYFGPGTRLTVL.

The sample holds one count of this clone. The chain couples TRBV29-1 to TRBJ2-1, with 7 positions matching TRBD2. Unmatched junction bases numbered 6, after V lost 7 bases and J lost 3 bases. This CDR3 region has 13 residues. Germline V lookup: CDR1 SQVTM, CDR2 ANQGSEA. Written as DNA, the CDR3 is TGCAGCGCCGGGACTACCTACTACAATGAGCAGTTCTTC. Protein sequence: CSAGTTYYNEQFF.

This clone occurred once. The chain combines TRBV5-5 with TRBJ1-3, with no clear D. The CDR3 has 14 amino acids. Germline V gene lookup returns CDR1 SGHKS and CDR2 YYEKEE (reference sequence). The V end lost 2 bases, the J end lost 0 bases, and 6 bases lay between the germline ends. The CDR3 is CASSFTSSGNTIYF. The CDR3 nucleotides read TGTGCCAGCAGCTTTACCAGCTCTGGAAACACCATATATTTT.

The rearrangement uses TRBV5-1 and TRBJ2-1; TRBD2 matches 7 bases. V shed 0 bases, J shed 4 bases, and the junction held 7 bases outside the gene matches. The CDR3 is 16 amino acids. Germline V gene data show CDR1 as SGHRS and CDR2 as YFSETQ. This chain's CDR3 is CASSLEGLGGYNEQFF. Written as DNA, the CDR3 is TGCGCCAGCAGCTTGGAGGGGCTCGGGGGGTACAATGAGCAGTTCTTC.

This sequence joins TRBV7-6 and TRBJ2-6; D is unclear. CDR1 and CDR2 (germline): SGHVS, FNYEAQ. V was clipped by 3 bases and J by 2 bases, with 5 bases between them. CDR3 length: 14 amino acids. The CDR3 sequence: CASSFRPGANVLTF. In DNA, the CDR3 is TGTGCCAGCAGCTTCCGCCCTGGGGCCAACGTCCTGACTTTC.

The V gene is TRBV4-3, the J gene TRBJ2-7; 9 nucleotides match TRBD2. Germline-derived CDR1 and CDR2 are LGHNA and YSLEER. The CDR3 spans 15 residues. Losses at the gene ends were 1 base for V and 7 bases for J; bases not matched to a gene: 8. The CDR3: CASSQVAGGPGEQYF. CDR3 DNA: TGCGCCAGCAGCCAAGTGGCGGGAGGGCCGGGGGAGCAGTACTTC.

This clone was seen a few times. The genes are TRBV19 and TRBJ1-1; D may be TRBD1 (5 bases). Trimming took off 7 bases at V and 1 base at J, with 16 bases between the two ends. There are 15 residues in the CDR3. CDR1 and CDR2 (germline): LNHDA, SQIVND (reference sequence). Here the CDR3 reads CASTQGGVGNTEAFF. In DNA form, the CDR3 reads TGTGCCAGTACCCAGGGAGGAGTGGGGAACACTGAAGCTTTCTTT.

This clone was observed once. As DNA, the CDR3 is TGCAGCGTTGGGTCGCGGGGAACAGATACGCAGTATTTT. This codes for CSVGSRGTDTQYF. The chain has TRBV29-1 and TRBJ2-3; a weak D match, TRBD2 (6 bases). The V end lost 4 bases, the J end lost 3 bases, and 11 bases lay between the germline ends. CDR3 length: 13 residues. Germline CDR1 SQVTM, CDR2 ANQGSEA.

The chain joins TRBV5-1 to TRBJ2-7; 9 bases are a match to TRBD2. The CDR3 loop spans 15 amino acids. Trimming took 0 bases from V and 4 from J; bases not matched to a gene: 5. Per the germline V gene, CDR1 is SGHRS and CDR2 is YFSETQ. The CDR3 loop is CASSLVLSGSYEQYF. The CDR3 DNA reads TGCGCCAGCAGCTTGGTTCTTAGCGGGAGTTACGAGCAGTACTTC.

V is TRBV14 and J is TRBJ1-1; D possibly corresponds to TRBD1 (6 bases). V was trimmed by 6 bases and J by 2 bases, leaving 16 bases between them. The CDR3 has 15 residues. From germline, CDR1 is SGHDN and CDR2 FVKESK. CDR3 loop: CASSPRAGANTEAFF. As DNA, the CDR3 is TGTGCCAGCAGTCCCCGGGCAGGGGCCAACACTGAAGCTTTCTTT.

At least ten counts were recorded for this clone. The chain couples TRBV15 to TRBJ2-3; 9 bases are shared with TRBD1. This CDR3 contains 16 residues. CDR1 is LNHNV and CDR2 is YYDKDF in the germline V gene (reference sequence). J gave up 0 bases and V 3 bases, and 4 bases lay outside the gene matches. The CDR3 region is CATSRGQGFSTDTQYF. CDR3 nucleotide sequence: TGTGCCACCAGCAGGGGACAGGGTTTTAGCACAGATACGCAGTATTTT.

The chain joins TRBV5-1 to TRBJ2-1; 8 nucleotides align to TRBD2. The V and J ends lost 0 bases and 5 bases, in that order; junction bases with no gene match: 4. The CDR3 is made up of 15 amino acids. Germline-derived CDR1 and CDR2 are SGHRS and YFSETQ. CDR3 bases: TGCGCCAGCAGCTTGGAAGCGGGAGCTCACAATGAGCAGTTCTTC. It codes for CASSLEAGAHNEQFF. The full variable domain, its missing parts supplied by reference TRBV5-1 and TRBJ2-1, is KAGVTQTPRYLIKTRGQQVTLSCSPISGHRSVSWYQQTPGQGLQFLFEYFSETQRNKGNFPGRFSGRQFSNSRSEMNVSTLELGDSALYLCASSLEAGAHNEQFFGPGTRLTVL.

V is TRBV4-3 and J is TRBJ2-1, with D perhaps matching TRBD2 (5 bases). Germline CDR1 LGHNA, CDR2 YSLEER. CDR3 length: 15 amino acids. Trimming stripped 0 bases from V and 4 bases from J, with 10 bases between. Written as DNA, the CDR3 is TGCGCCAGCAGCCAAGATTCCGGGAAGTACAATGAGCAGTTCTTC. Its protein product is CASSQDSGKYNEQFF.

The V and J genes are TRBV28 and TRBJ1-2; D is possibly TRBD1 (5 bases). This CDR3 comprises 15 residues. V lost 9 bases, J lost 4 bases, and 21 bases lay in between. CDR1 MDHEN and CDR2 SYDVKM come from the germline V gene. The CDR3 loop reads CASSMGGFASYGYTF. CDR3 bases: TGTGCCAGTTCAATGGGGGGGTTTGCCTCCTATGGCTACACCTTC.

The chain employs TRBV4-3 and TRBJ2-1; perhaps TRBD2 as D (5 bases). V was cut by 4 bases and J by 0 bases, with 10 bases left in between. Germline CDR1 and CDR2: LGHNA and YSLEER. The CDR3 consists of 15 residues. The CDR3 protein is CASSLKGSSYNEQFF. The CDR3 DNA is TGCGCCAGCAGCCTAAAAGGGAGCTCCTACAATGAGCAGTTCTTC.

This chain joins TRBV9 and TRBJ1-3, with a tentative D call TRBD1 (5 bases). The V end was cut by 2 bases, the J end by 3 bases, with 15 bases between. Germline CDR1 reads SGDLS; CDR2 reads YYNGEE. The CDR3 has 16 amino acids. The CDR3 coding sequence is TGTGCCAGCAGCGTGGCAGGGAACGGGCTTGGAAACACCATATATTTT. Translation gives CASSVAGNGLGNTIYF.

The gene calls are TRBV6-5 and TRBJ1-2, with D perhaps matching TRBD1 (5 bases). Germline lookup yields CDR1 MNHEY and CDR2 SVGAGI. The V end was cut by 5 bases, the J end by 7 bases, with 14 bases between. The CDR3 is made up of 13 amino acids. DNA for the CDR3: TGTGCCAGCAGTGGGGGGGAGTCCTCTGGCTACACCTTC. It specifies CASSGGESSGYTF.

In DNA, the CDR3 is TGTGCCAGCCAAGGACAGAAGAATCAGCCCCAGCATTTT. Protein product: CASQGQKNQPQHF. V is TRBV2 and J is TRBJ1-5, with D possibly being TRBD1 (6 bases). The length of the CDR3 is 13 residues. V gave up 8 bases and J gave up 4 bases, with 12 bases separating them. Germline V gene data show CDR1 as SNHLY and CDR2 as FYNNEI.

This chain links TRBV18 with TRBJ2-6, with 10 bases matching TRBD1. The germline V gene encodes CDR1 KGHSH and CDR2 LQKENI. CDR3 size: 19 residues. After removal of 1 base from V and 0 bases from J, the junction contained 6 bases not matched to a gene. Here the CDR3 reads CASSPLGTGDLSGANVLTF. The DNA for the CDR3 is TGTGCCAGCTCACCACTTGGGACAGGGGACCTCTCTGGGGCCAACGTCCTGACTTTC.